Detailed here is one T cell receptor beta chain. Its antigen remains unknown. The entry originates in a study of T cell responses to AZD1222 COVID-19 vaccine. Second-dose groups at about 4 or about 12 weeks were pooled. The study, taken as a whole, reports: The span of vaccine-associated CD4 TCRs extended across spike, with dominance at 160-218 and 743-854. Possibly, clonal diversity was underestimated; donors were largely white British and included more females. Increased Spike-specific TCR breadth and depth were observed after two AZD1222 doses.

Germline loops: CDR1 KGHDR, CDR2 SFDVKD. This CDR3 is built from 13 residues. V was shortened by 3 bases and J by 2 bases, with 7 bases between the two germline ends. The assay was immunoSEQ multiplex PCR, and TCRdb's table has in-frame clones only and misses some. This table holds roughly 100,000 clones, roughly nine tenths found once. The gene calls are TRBV24-1 and TRBJ2-7, with a possible D match to TRBD1 (6 bases). The sample in question was peripheral blood, obtained 28 days after the second AZD1222 dose. The sequence was collected from an adult who received the AZD1222 COVID-19 vaccine. CDR3 in amino acids: CATSDDRTYEQYF. The CDR3 DNA sequence: TGTGCCACCAGTGATGACAGGACCTACGAGCAGTACTTC.